Listed here are 19 T cell receptor beta chains from one sample, sequenced in a study of T cells in Graves' hyperthyroidism and ophthalmopathy. RNA transcripts served as the template for amplifying TCR beta CDR3 regions. HTBI primers were used for first-round RT-PCR of the TCR CDR3. One entry per CDR3 protein, called by TCRdb with MiXCR from the multiplex PCR reads. The table has hundreds of thousands of distinct CDR3 sequences, 15% to 20% seen once. Sequences were obtained from blood. These receptors came from a woman aged 40-49 years with Graves' ophthalmopathy.

The chain uses TRBV5-1 and TRBJ1-6, with D tentatively TRBD1 (5 bases). The V end was cut by 0 bases, the J end by 10 bases, with 14 bases between. Germline assignment: CDR1 SGHRS and CDR2 YFSETQ. This CDR3 has 15 amino acids. CDR3 region: CASSLAGRGYSPLHF. CDR3 DNA: TGCGCCAGCAGCTTGGCCGGGCGGGGGTACTCACCCCTCCACTTT.

This clonotype has more than one count but fewer than ten. The rearrangement links TRBV15 to TRBJ2-5; D is possibly TRBD2 (6 bases). This CDR3 has 15 amino acids. The germline V gene encodes CDR1 LNHNV and CDR2 YYDKDF (reference sequence). With 1 base removed from V and 3 bases from J, the gap between germline ends came to 12 bases. As DNA, the CDR3 is TGTGCCACCAGCAGAGGCGGGGCCGGAGAAGAGACCCAGTACTTC. It is translated as CATSRGGAGEETQYF.

This clonotype was seen repeatedly, ten times or more. The chain employs TRBV18 and TRBJ2-1, with 8 bases matching TRBD2. The CDR3 has 15 amino acids. CDR1 and CDR2 (germline): KGHSH, LQKENI. Trimming took 1 base from V and 5 from J; bases not matched to a gene: 4. CDR3 in amino acids: CASSPQREIDNEQFF. The DNA of the CDR3 is TGTGCCAGCTCACCACAGCGGGAGATCGACAATGAGCAGTTCTTC.

The chain employs TRBV6-5 and TRBJ1-2; D may be TRBD1 (5 bases). This CDR3 is built from 16 residues. Germline CDR1 MNHEY, CDR2 SVGAGI. The germline V and J ends were trimmed by 2 bases and 3 bases, with 16 bases remaining between them. The CDR3 sequence: CASSYLGWGDDYGYTF. CDR3 nucleotides: TGTGCCAGCAGTTACCTAGGCTGGGGGGACGACTATGGCTACACCTTC.

The V call is TRBV20-1, the J call TRBJ2-7; TRBD1 or TRBD2 may be the D gene (5 bases each). This CDR3 is 14 amino acids long. Per the germline V gene, CDR1 is DFQATT and CDR2 is SNEGSKA (reference sequence). V gave up 2 bases and J gave up 7 bases, with 18 bases separating them. The CDR3 DNA follows: TGCAGTGCTAGATCCGCCGGGGACCCCTTAGAGCAGTACTTC. This codes for CSARSAGDPLEQYF.

CDR3 region: CSAIGLAGALTDTQYF. The CDR3 nucleotides are TGCAGTGCTATAGGACTAGCGGGAGCCCTCACAGATACGCAGTATTTT. The chain has TRBV20-1 and TRBJ2-3; the match to TRBD2 covers 13 bases. Trimming removed 4 bases from V and 2 bases from J; junction bases left unmatched: 6. Germline CDR1 is DFQATT and CDR2 is SNEGSKA (reference sequence). This CDR3 region has 16 residues.

This clonotype showed up many times. The gene calls are TRBV28 and TRBJ2-3, with D tentatively TRBD2 (6 bases). Germline V lookup: CDR1 MDHEN, CDR2 SYDVKM. V gave up 6 bases and J gave up 4 bases, with 23 bases separating them. The CDR3 is 17 amino acids. CDR3 DNA: TGTGCCAGCAGGCCTACATTGGGACCCCGCGGGGCAGATACGCAGTATTTT. Encoded protein: CASRPTLGPRGADTQYF.

In this sample, this clonotype turned up many times. The chain joins TRBV28 to TRBJ1-2, with 10 bases matching TRBD1. V was clipped by 8 bases and J by 4 bases; unmatched bases: 7. Per the germline V gene, CDR1 is MDHEN and CDR2 is SYDVKM. This CDR3 contains 14 residues. CDR3 sequence reads: CASRDRGHRYGYTF. Here the CDR3 DNA reads TGTGCCAGCCGCGACAGGGGGCATCGCTATGGCTACACCTTC.

The gene calls are TRBV12-5 and TRBJ1-3; maybe TRBD1 (5 bases). Germline V gene lookup returns CDR1 LGHNT and CDR2 FRNRAP. The V gene lost 0 bases and the J gene lost 4 bases, with 13 bases spanning the gap. CDR3 length: 16 residues. CDR3 amino acids: CASGLVWGTGGNTIYF. DNA for the CDR3: TGTGCTAGTGGTTTGGTATGGGGGACGGGAGGAAACACCATATATTTT.

This clonotype has ten or more counts. This chain uses TRBV6-1 with TRBJ1-2; 9 nucleotides align to TRBD1. This CDR3 contains 16 residues. The germline V gene has CDR1 MNHNS and CDR2 SASEGT. J was trimmed by 6 bases and V by 8 bases; bases with no gene match: 16. The CDR3 loop reads CASERFKGQGMDGYTF. DNA of the CDR3: TGTGCCAGCGAACGCTTTAAGGGACAGGGAATGGATGGCTACACCTTC.

This clonotype has only a few counts. This sequence joins TRBV18 and TRBJ2-2; D is unclear. The CDR3 extends over 16 amino acids. The germline V gene has CDR1 KGHSH and CDR2 LQKENI. V was shortened by 0 bases and J by 0 bases, with 8 bases between the two germline ends. The CDR3 loop reads CASSPPLAPNTGELFF. The CDR3 nucleotides are TGTGCCAGCTCACCACCGCTGGCCCCGAACACCGGGGAGCTGTTTTTT.

This clonotype appeared many times. The J gene is TRBJ1-5, the V gene TRBV6-5; weak D call: TRBD1 (5 bases). V lost 0 bases, J lost 7 bases, and 13 bases lay in between. Germline V gene sequence: CDR1 MNHEY, CDR2 SVGAGI. This CDR3 region has 15 residues. The chain's CDR3 is CASSYSSAGTQPQHF. The CDR3 bases are TGTGCCAGCAGTTACTCGTCAGCCGGGACCCAGCCCCAGCATTTT.

In this sample, this clonotype turned up many times. The V gene is TRBV11-3, the J gene TRBJ2-5; D is perhaps TRBD1 or TRBD2 (5 bases each). This CDR3 is built from 15 residues. Trimming took 4 bases from V and 1 from J, leaving 13 bases between them. Germline V gene sequence: CDR1 SGHNT, CDR2 YENEEA. CDR3: CASSSTPGPQETQYF. The CDR3 nucleotides read TGTGCCAGCAGCTCAACCCCGGGACCCCAAGAGACCCAGTACTTC.

This clonotype has a handful of counts. The CDR3 here is CASSPGLAGGYDEQFF. DNA of the CDR3: TGCGCCAGCAGCCCGGGACTAGCGGGGGGGTACGATGAGCAGTTCTTC. The chain combines TRBV5-1 with TRBJ2-1, with TRBD2 matching 16 bases. CDR1 SGHRS and CDR2 YFSETQ come from the germline V gene. Trimming took 4 bases from V and 8 from J; bases not matched to a gene: 6. The CDR3 has 16 residues.

The rearrangement joins TRBV5-6 to TRBJ1-1; D ambiguous. Germline V gives CDR1 SGHDT, CDR2 YYEEEE. The CDR3 has 14 residues. With 4 bases removed from V and 0 bases from J, the gap between germline ends came to 10 bases. The CDR3 here is CASSTPDLNTEAFF. CDR3 in DNA: TGTGCCAGCAGCACCCCGGACCTGAACACTGAAGCTTTCTTT.

This clonotype was detected only a few times. J is TRBJ2-1 and V is TRBV20-1, with D perhaps TRBD2 (6 bases). Trimming stripped 3 bases from V and 5 bases from J, with 17 bases between. The CDR3 consists of 15 residues. Germline lookup yields CDR1 DFQATT and CDR2 SNEGSKA (reference sequence). The CDR3 region is CSARGGALRDNEQFF. CDR3 bases: TGCAGTGCTAGGGGCGGGGCCCTGAGGGACAATGAGCAGTTCTTC.

At least ten counts were recorded for this clonotype. The CDR3 sequence is CASSLEGTNYGYTF. The CDR3 nucleotides are TGTGCCAGCAGCTTAGAGGGTACTAACTATGGCTACACCTTC. The rearrangement joins TRBV11-2 to TRBJ1-2, with no clear D. This CDR3 region has 14 residues. Germline-derived CDR1 and CDR2 are SGHAT and FQNNGV. V dropped 0 bases and J dropped 0 bases, with 5 bases sitting between them.

This clonotype was detected many times. This sequence joins TRBV19 and TRBJ2-3, with TRBD1 identical over 7 bases. The V gene end was trimmed by 5 bases and the J gene end by 9 bases; junction bases not matched to a gene: 5. The CDR3 contains 12 residues. Germline loops: CDR1 LNHDA, CDR2 SQIVND (reference sequence). Here the CDR3 reads CASSARDSTQYF. The DNA of the CDR3 is TGTGCCAGTAGTGCCAGGGACAGCACGCAGTATTTT.

V and J are TRBV6-1 and TRBJ2-5, with 11 bases that match TRBD2. The CDR3 length is 16 residues. With 4 bases clipped from V and 5 bases from J, the junction kept 9 bases outside the gene matches. Per germline, CDR1 MNHNS and CDR2 SASEGT. Here the CDR3 DNA reads TGTGCCAGCAGTGGATTTAGCGGGAGGGCCGTGGAGACCCAGTACTTC. It encodes CASSGFSGRAVETQYF.